A single sample is the source of the 14 T cell receptor beta chains below, sequenced in a study of blood T cells in healthy people across ages (dated by TCRdb to the mid-2010s). The library was prepared using 5' RACE. These reads were obtained on an Illumina HiSeq 2500. A second roughly 6 to 12 cycle PCR used a sample-barcoded 5' primer and a J-beta primer mix. The public reads were reprocessed in TCRdb via fastp at Q25 and MiXCR, keeping in-frame beta chains. Under each unique CDR3 protein, matching rows form one entry showing the most common genes and DNA. The sample table lists roughly 700,000 distinct CDR3 sequences, about 52% of them with a count of one. The top ten constitute 30% to 35% of the sample. Input material: blood. All receptors derive from a woman aged 55-69 years in good health.

The V and J genes are TRBV7-8 and TRBJ2-5; 7 nucleotides agree with TRBD2. Looked up from germline, CDR1 is SGHVS and CDR2 is FQNEAQ. V shed 0 bases, J shed 9 bases, and the junction held 4 bases outside the gene matches. The CDR3 runs to 13 residues. Here the CDR3 reads CASSLAGGEAQYF. CDR3 nucleotides: TGTGCCAGCAGCTTAGCGGGAGGGGAGGCCCAGTACTTC.

This clonotype was counted between two and nine times. This chain joins TRBV4-2 and TRBJ2-7; D may be TRBD1 or TRBD2 (5 bases each). This CDR3 comprises 15 residues. V was cut by 1 base and J by 3 bases, with 13 bases left in between. CDR1 is LGHNA and CDR2 is YNFKEQ in the germline V gene. CDR3 nucleotides: TGTGCCAGCAGCCAAGTGAGGGTGGGGGACTACGAGCAGTACTTC. Translating gives CASSQVRVGDYEQYF.

This clonotype occurred a few times. The chain carries TRBV6-6 and TRBJ2-7; possible D gene TRBD1, 6 bases. Germline-derived CDR1 and CDR2 are MNHNY and SVGAGI (reference sequence). The CDR3 sequence is 14 residues long. V was pared by 2 bases and J by 4 bases, with 12 bases between. The CDR3 protein is CASSYKTGAYEQYF. CDR3 DNA: TGTGCCAGCAGTTACAAGACAGGAGCGTACGAGCAGTACTTC.

The genes are TRBV7-2 and TRBJ2-7; no clear D. V dropped 2 bases and J dropped 2 bases, with 13 bases sitting between them. Germline CDR1 and CDR2: SGHTA and FQGNSA. The CDR3 is 15 residues long. The CDR3 here is CASSLSALVAYEQYF. The CDR3 DNA is TGTGCCAGCAGCTTAAGCGCGCTTGTAGCCTACGAGCAGTACTTC.

To note about this clonotype: A much larger clone lies a single base off, so this may be a read error. The J gene is TRBJ2-1, the V gene TRBV10-3, with 9 bases fitting TRBD1. Germline CDR1 and CDR2: ENHRY and SYGVKD. This CDR3 comprises 13 residues. The J segment lost 5 bases and the V segment lost 8 bases, leaving 4 bases of the junction unmatched. The CDR3 sequence: CAISRTGDNEQFF. As DNA, the CDR3 is TGTGCCATCTCCCGGACAGGGGACAATGAGCAGTTCTTC.

The chain joins TRBV29-1 to TRBJ2-3; D is ambiguous. Trimming stripped 1 base from V and 2 bases from J, with 4 bases between. The CDR3 sequence is 12 residues long. CDR1 SQVTM and CDR2 ANQGSEA come from the germline V gene. This CDR3 is CSVEVNTDTQYF. The CDR3 bases are TGCAGCGTTGAAGTTAACACAGATACGCAGTATTTT.

This clonotype occurred once. The chain combines TRBV7-9 with TRBJ1-2; TRBD1 matches at 7 bases. The germline V gene encodes CDR1 SEHNR and CDR2 FQNEAQ (reference sequence). The CDR3 is made up of 14 amino acids. V trimming: 1 base; J trimming: 6 bases; junction bases outside the gene matches: 5. CDR3 region: CASSLGGTADGYTF. CDR3 in DNA: TGTGCCAGCAGCTTAGGGGGGACAGCCGATGGCTACACCTTC.

V usage is TRBV3-1 and J usage is TRBJ2-6; D call uncertain. The CDR3 has 17 residues. V gave up 6 bases and J gave up 0 bases, with 15 bases separating them. Germline V CDR1 and CDR2: LGHDT, YNNKEL (reference sequence). The CDR3 protein is CASSRDTKVSGANVLTF. CDR3 nucleotides: TGTGCCAGCAGTCGTGACACCAAGGTCTCTGGGGCCAACGTCCTGACTTTC.

Note on this clonotype: A much larger clonotype is one base distant, so this may be a read error. This chain links TRBV6-2 or TRBV6-3 with TRBJ2-5; D unresolved. V lost 2 bases and J 5 bases, leaving 3 bases between the germline ends. Per the germline V gene, CDR1 is MNHEY and CDR2 is SVGEGT. CDR3 length: 11 residues. The CDR3 DNA follows: TGTGCCAGCAGTTACGCCGAGACCCAGTACTTC. Protein: CASSYAETQYF.

V is TRBV7-7 and J is TRBJ2-7; either TRBD1 or TRBD2 may supply D (5 bases each). This CDR3 has 15 residues. CDR1 and CDR2 from the germline V gene are SSHAT and FNYEAQ (reference sequence). CDR3 in amino acids: CASAPGSAVSYEQYF. In nucleotides, the CDR3 is TGTGCTAGCGCCCCAGGGTCGGCGGTCTCCTACGAGCAGTACTTC.

This clonotype was detected a few times. This rearrangement joins TRBV28 to TRBJ2-5; TRBD1 is a possible D gene (5 bases). The V gene lost 5 bases and the J gene lost 11 bases, with 18 bases spanning the gap. Looked up from germline, CDR1 is MDHEN and CDR2 is SYDVKM. The CDR3 consists of 13 residues. As DNA, the CDR3 is TGTGCCAGCAGTACAGGCCAACCCCCAGGGCAGTACTTC. As protein: CASSTGQPPGQYF.

V and J are TRBV7-3 and TRBJ2-5; D is ambiguous. Between the trimmed V and J ends, which lost 5 bases and 2 bases, there was a span of 9 bases. Germline CDR1 SGHTA, CDR2 FQGTGA. CDR3 size: 13 residues. CDR3 in amino acids: CASSTTTQETQYF. For the CDR3, the DNA is TGTGCCAGCAGCACAACGACTCAAGAGACCCAGTACTTC.

This chain uses TRBV28 with TRBJ1-2; the match to TRBD1 covers 7 bases. With 5 bases clipped from V and 3 bases from J, the junction kept 9 bases outside the gene matches. Germline assignment: CDR1 MDHEN and CDR2 SYDVKM. This CDR3 region has 15 residues. CDR3 coding DNA: TGTGCCAGCAGTGTACCCGGGACAGACTACTATGGCTACACCTTC. This translates into CASSVPGTDYYGYTF.

V and J are TRBV20-1 and TRBJ1-6; no clear D gene. V dropped 4 bases and J dropped 8 bases, with 15 bases sitting between them. Germline CDR1 is DFQATT and CDR2 is SNEGSKA (reference sequence). The CDR3 has 14 amino acids. CDR3 sequence reads: CSAKRIGLDSPLHF. Here the CDR3 DNA reads TGCAGTGCTAAAAGGATAGGGTTAGATTCACCCCTCCACTTT.